The 20 T cell receptor beta chains presented below share a single source sample, sequenced in a study of blood T cell repertoires in COVID-19. The table came from immunoSEQ multiplex PCR; TCRdb's copy has only in-frame clones and leaves some out. This sample has about 45,000 clones; more than 80% occur once, and the top ten carry 8.2%. Material: peripheral blood. Receptors were obtained from a man older than 75 in a cohort sampled during active COVID-19.

The rearrangement joins TRBV15 to TRBJ1-5, with D maybe TRBD1 (5 bases). The CDR3 extends over 13 amino acids. Germline assignment: CDR1 LNHNV and CDR2 YYDKDF (reference sequence). The ends were cut back, 11 bases at V and 4 bases at J, with 15 bases in the middle. CDR3 protein: CAAGGAGNQPQHF. The CDR3 DNA reads as TGTGCCGCGGGAGGGGCGGGAAATCAGCCCCAGCATTTT.

The genes are TRBV7-2 and TRBJ1-3; no reliable D call. Germline values: CDR1 SGHTA, CDR2 FQGNSA. The CDR3 length is 16 residues. V was trimmed by 5 bases and J by 4 bases, leaving 18 bases between them. This chain's CDR3 is CASSPMRRLEGNTIYF. The DNA of the CDR3 is TGTGCCAGCAGCCCCATGCGGCGGCTGGAGGGAAACACCATATATTTT.

The CDR3 coding sequence is TGTGCCAGCAGCCGATTGGACAGGGGTTCTGAAGCTTTCTTT. Amino acids: CASSRLDRGSEAFF. This rearrangement joins TRBV5-4 to TRBJ1-1, with 9 bases identical to TRBD1. From germline, CDR1 is SGHNT and CDR2 YYREEE (reference sequence). J lost 6 bases, V lost 4 bases, and 7 bases had no gene match. This CDR3 contains 14 residues.

This clone was observed once. The chain is built from TRBV3-1 (or the pseudogene TRBV3-2) and TRBJ2-7; no firm D call. CDR1 is LGHDT and CDR2 is YNNKEL in the germline V gene (reference sequence). CDR3 size: 15 residues. V lost 0 bases and J 0 bases, leaving 9 bases between the germline ends. The CDR3 coding sequence is TGTGCCAGCAGCCAAGAGTACCAGTTCTCCTACGAGCAGTACTTC. It specifies CASSQEYQFSYEQYF.

The chain employs TRBV28 and TRBJ1-1; 7 bases line up with TRBD1. In germline, CDR1 is MDHEN, CDR2 SYDVKM. V lost 6 bases, J lost 6 bases, and 19 bases stayed unmatched. The length of the CDR3 is 17 residues. The CDR3 spells CASSRIVGRVRGPEAFF. CDR3 sequence (DNA): TGTGCCAGCAGCCGAATAGTAGGCAGGGTGAGGGGGCCTGAAGCTTTCTTT.

V usage is TRBV3-1 (or the pseudogene TRBV3-2) and J usage is TRBJ2-1; no firm D call. Trimming took off 4 bases at V and 7 bases at J, with 5 bases between the two ends. Germline V gene data show CDR1 as LGHDT and CDR2 as YNNKEL (reference sequence). The CDR3 runs 11 residues. The CDR3 is CASSLSNEQFF. CDR3 sequence (DNA): TGTGCCAGCAGCCTCTCGAATGAGCAGTTCTTC.

This sequence joins TRBV18 and TRBJ2-7; D ambiguous. Germline V lookup: CDR1 KGHSH, CDR2 LQKENI. Trimming stripped 5 bases from V and 2 bases from J, with 13 bases between. The CDR3 is made up of 14 amino acids. The CDR3 DNA follows: TGTGCCAGCTCAGCGGAGAAGGCAGCCTACGAGCAGTACTTC. Residues: CASSAEKAAYEQYF.

The chain couples TRBV28 to TRBJ2-1; 9 positions agree with TRBD1. CDR1 is MDHEN and CDR2 is SYDVKM in the germline V gene. After removal of 6 bases from V and 2 bases from J, the junction contained 8 bases not matched to a gene. The CDR3 is made up of 16 amino acids. The CDR3 loop is CASRRDRDRAYNEQFF. CDR3 sequence (DNA): TGTGCCAGCAGGAGAGACCGGGACAGGGCCTACAATGAGCAGTTCTTC. The variable domain in full, completed from reference TRBV28 and TRBJ2-1, reads DVKVTQSSRYLVKRTGEKVFLECVQDMDHENMFWYRQDPGLGLRLIYFSYDVKMKEKGDIPEGYSVSREKKERFSLILESASTNQTSMYLCASRRDRDRAYNEQFFGPGTRLTVL.

The chain uses TRBV2 and TRBJ2-2, with D possibly being TRBD2 (5 bases). The CDR3 is 15 residues long. Germline V gene lookup returns CDR1 SNHLY and CDR2 FYNNEI. V lost 5 bases and J 6 bases, leaving 16 bases between the germline ends. This CDR3 reads CASSREKGAAGELFF. The CDR3 nucleotides read TGTGCCAGCAGTAGGGAGAAGGGAGCCGCCGGGGAGCTGTTTTTT.

V and J are TRBV11-2 and TRBJ2-7; TRBD1 matches 9 bases. This CDR3 has 17 residues. CDR1 SGHAT and CDR2 FQNNGV come from the germline V gene. V trimming: 8 bases; J trimming: 1 base; junction bases outside the gene matches: 15. The CDR3 sequence: CASFRAGPGQGSYEQYF. CDR3 in DNA: TGTGCCAGCTTCAGGGCCGGTCCGGGACAGGGATCCTACGAGCAGTACTTC.

The CDR3 loop reads CSASGTNSGQPQHF. In nucleotides, the CDR3 is TGCAGTGCTAGTGGGACAAACTCGGGTCAGCCCCAGCATTTT. The rearrangement links TRBV20-1 to TRBJ1-5; a possible D gene is TRBD1 (6 bases). This CDR3 is 14 amino acids long. The germline V gene has CDR1 DFQATT and CDR2 SNEGSKA (reference sequence). V lost 3 bases and J 6 bases, leaving 15 bases between the germline ends.

This chain links TRBV5-1 with TRBJ2-5; 8 positions match TRBD2. The ends lost 5 bases at V and 1 base at J; junction bases unmatched: 4. This CDR3 comprises 14 residues. Per germline, CDR1 SGHRS and CDR2 YFSETQ. This chain's CDR3 is CASSSGTSQETQYF. The CDR3 coding sequence is TGCGCCAGCAGTTCCGGGACTAGCCAAGAGACCCAGTACTTC.

The V gene is TRBV5-1, the J gene TRBJ2-7; TRBD2 might be the D (5 bases). Between the trimmed V and J ends, which lost 0 bases and 2 bases, there was a span of 12 bases. In germline, CDR1 is SGHRS, CDR2 YFSETQ. The CDR3 runs 15 residues. Here the CDR3 DNA reads TGCGCCAGCAGCTTGGCCGGCGGGCCAACCTACGAGCAGTACTTC. Translation gives CASSLAGGPTYEQYF.

The chain employs TRBV2 and TRBJ1-1; no clear D. Trimming shortened V by 7 bases and J by 1 base, and 10 bases separated the two germline ends. The CDR3 is made up of 13 amino acids. In germline, CDR1 is SNHLY, CDR2 FYNNEI. Written as DNA, the CDR3 is TGTGCCAGCACTACGCGCCGGAACACTGAAGCTTTCTTT. Protein: CASTTRRNTEAFF.

Only a few counts were recorded for this clone. One end of the junction is discordant with germline, which a read error may explain. The chain combines TRBV27 with TRBJ1-6; TRBD1 aligns across 8 bases. CDR3 length: 15 residues. Per germline, CDR1 MNHEY and CDR2 SMNVEV (reference sequence). The CDR3 sequence: CASRFMDRAFSPLHF. The CDR3 DNA is TGTGCCAGCCGTTTTATGGACAGGGCATTCTCACCCCTCCACTTT.

The chain employs TRBV29-1 and TRBJ2-1, with no clear D. V shed 4 bases and J shed 6 bases, with 4 bases lying between them. The CDR3 covers 10 residues. The germline V gene has CDR1 SQVTM and CDR2 ANQGSEA. The CDR3 coding sequence is TGCAGCGTTGGCGTCAATGAGCAGTTCTTC. Translation: CSVGVNEQFF.

The chain is built from TRBV5-1 and TRBJ2-7; 7 bases map to TRBD1. The CDR3 totals 12 residues. Per germline, CDR1 SGHRS and CDR2 YFSETQ. V was pared by 4 bases and J by 4 bases, with 2 bases of the junction left unmatched. CDR3 DNA: TGCGCCAGCAGCCTCAGGGGGTACGAGCAGTACTTC. This codes for CASSLRGYEQYF.

This clone was observed a handful of times. CDR3 nucleotide sequence: TGTGCCAGCAGCCTACACAGGGTTCACTCCTACGAGCAGTACTTC. Amino acids: CASSLHRVHSYEQYF. This sequence joins TRBV5-8 and TRBJ2-7; maybe TRBD1 (6 bases). CDR1 is SGHTS, CDR2 YDEGEE, per germline. The CDR3 is 15 amino acids. Trimming pared 4 bases from V and 0 bases from J, leaving 14 bases between.

The chain employs TRBV3-1 (or the pseudogene TRBV3-2) and TRBJ1-1; the D gene is possibly TRBD1 (5 bases). This CDR3 has 14 residues. Trimming shortened V by 4 bases and J by 5 bases, and 14 bases separated the two germline ends. Germline CDR1 and CDR2: LGHDT and YNNKEL (reference sequence). The CDR3 bases are TGTGCCAGCAGCCTCGGGGGGACGCAGACTGAAGCTTTCTTT. Its protein is CASSLGGTQTEAFF.

This chain uses TRBV6-1 with TRBJ1-6; the match to TRBD1 covers 7 bases. The length of the CDR3 is 14 residues. Germline V gene data show CDR1 as MNHNS and CDR2 as SASEGT. J gave up 7 bases and V 3 bases, and 3 bases lay outside the gene matches. The CDR3 is CASSESGGNSPLHF. The CDR3 DNA sequence: TGTGCCAGCAGTGAGTCAGGGGGGAATTCACCCCTCCACTTT.